These 12 T cell receptor beta chains were sequenced from one sample in a study of blood T cell repertoires in COVID-19. TCRdb keeps only in-frame clones here, not all; method: immunoSEQ multiplex PCR. The top ten hold less than 2.5% of the sample, which has 60,000 to 75,000 clones, 86% seen once. The specimen sequenced was peripheral blood. All receptors derive from a man aged 25 to 40 with acute or convalescent COVID-19.

The chain recombines TRBV18 with TRBJ2-7, with TRBD2 matching over 11 bases. V lost 0 bases to trimming and J lost 2 bases; unmatched junction nucleotides: 6. There are 17 residues in the CDR3. Germline CDR1 is KGHSH and CDR2 is LQKENI. The CDR3 nucleotides read TGTGCCAGCTCACCACCAGGTAATAGCGGGAGGGCCTACGAGCAGTACTTC. Amino acid sequence: CASSPPGNSGRAYEQYF.

This chain connects TRBV19 to TRBJ2-3; the match to TRBD2 covers 8 bases. V shed 4 bases and J 0 bases; nucleotides not matched to a gene: 9. CDR3 size: 17 residues. Germline V lookup: CDR1 LNHDA, CDR2 SQIVND (reference sequence). The CDR3 loop reads CASSRSFSGASTDTQYF. DNA of the CDR3: TGTGCCAGTAGTAGATCCTTTAGCGGGGCAAGCACAGATACGCAGTATTTT.

The chain recombines TRBV6-6 with TRBJ1-5; D is unclear. The CDR3 contains 16 residues. The germline CDR1 and CDR2 sequences are MNHNY and SVGAGI (reference sequence). Trimming removed 2 bases at V and 4 bases at J, with 15 bases between. The CDR3 loop is CASSYLRPGDNQPQHF. CDR3 DNA: TGTGCCAGCAGTTACCTCCGTCCGGGAGATAATCAGCCCCAGCATTTT.

This chain uses TRBV18 with TRBJ1-3; 9 nucleotides agree with TRBD1. J was trimmed by 1 base and V by 3 bases; bases with no gene match: 7. CDR1 KGHSH and CDR2 LQKENI come from the germline V gene. CDR3 length: 17 residues. CDR3 nucleotides: TGTGCCAGCTCACCCTCGACAGGGGGATCGTCTGGAAACACCATATATTTT. It is translated as CASSPSTGGSSGNTIYF.

The chain is built from TRBV24-1 and TRBJ2-3, with 11 positions matching TRBD2. Germline trimming cut 0 bases from V and 0 bases from J; bases unmatched to any gene: 7. CDR1 and CDR2 from the germline V gene are KGHDR and SFDVKD. The CDR3 consists of 19 residues. CDR3 sequence: CATSDLKIAGGRSTDTQYF. The CDR3 region has the DNA TGTGCCACCAGTGATTTGAAAATAGCGGGGGGGCGGAGCACAGATACGCAGTATTTT.

The chain's CDR3 is CASREMRGGDGGYTF. The CDR3 nucleotides are TGTGCCAGCAGGGAGATGAGAGGTGGAGATGGGGGCTACACCTTC. The rearrangement uses TRBV5-5 and TRBJ1-2; D gene uncertain. The CDR3 extends over 15 amino acids. The V end lost 5 bases, the J end lost 8 bases, and 22 bases lay between the germline ends. From germline, CDR1 is SGHKS and CDR2 YYEKEE (reference sequence).

The chain employs TRBV24-1 and TRBJ2-2; 8 nucleotides match TRBD2. This CDR3 is 16 amino acids long. Losses at the gene ends were 0 bases for V and 3 bases for J; bases not matched to a gene: 2. Germline CDR1 KGHDR, CDR2 SFDVKD. The CDR3 sequence: CATSDLRRGDTGELFF. The CDR3 DNA follows: TGTGCCACCAGTGATTTGCGGCGGGGGGACACCGGGGAGCTGTTTTTT.

V and J are TRBV19 and TRBJ1-1; TRBD1 aligns across 11 bases. V lost 7 bases to trimming and J lost 4 bases; unmatched junction nucleotides: 2. The CDR3 totals 13 residues. Germline lookup yields CDR1 LNHDA and CDR2 SQIVND (reference sequence). The chain's CDR3 is CASMGQGGTEAFF. CDR3 nucleotides: TGTGCCAGTATGGGACAGGGGGGCACTGAAGCTTTCTTT.

The gene calls are TRBV7-2 and TRBJ2-2, with a weak D call TRBD1 (6 bases). Germline V CDR1 and CDR2: SGHTA, FQGNSA. This CDR3 contains 14 residues. Trimming cost V 2 bases and J 8 bases, with 12 bases left between them. The CDR3 DNA reads TGTGCCAGCAGCTTACTAGAAGGGGGTGGGGAGCTGTTTTTT. It codes for CASSLLEGGGELFF.

This clone has a handful of counts. The chain is built from TRBV28 and TRBJ1-2; weak D call: TRBD1 (6 bases). Deletions cut 1 base from V and 4 bases from J, with 19 bases between. The CDR3 is made up of 17 amino acids. Germline V gene data show CDR1 as MDHEN and CDR2 as SYDVKM. The CDR3 sequence is CASSLSLMTGPIYGYTF. CDR3 in DNA: TGTGCCAGCAGTTTATCTTTAATGACAGGCCCTATCTATGGCTACACCTTC.

This clone was seen once. The rearrangement links TRBV18 to TRBJ1-4, with D possibly matching TRBD1 (6 bases). The germline gives CDR1 KGHSH, CDR2 LQKENI. The CDR3 is 15 amino acids. V shed 0 bases and J shed 1 base, with 6 bases lying between them. The CDR3 DNA reads as TGTGCCAGCTCACCACCGACAGGAACTAATGAAAAACTGTTTTTT. This encodes CASSPPTGTNEKLFF.

The chain has TRBV25-1 and TRBJ2-1; TRBD2 aligns across 10 bases. The J segment lost 8 bases and the V segment lost 3 bases, leaving 10 bases of the junction unmatched. The CDR3 spans 16 residues. Germline lookup yields CDR1 MGHDK and CDR2 SYGVNS. The CDR3 region is CASSESSASGRDEQFF. CDR3 DNA: TGTGCCAGCAGTGAGAGTAGCGCTAGCGGGAGAGATGAGCAGTTCTTC.